This T cell receptor beta chain was observed in a study of vaccination and CD4 T cells after COVID-19 (dated by TCRdb to 2022 to 2024). Regarding the study in general: Convalescent patients had a positive SARS-CoV-2 result on nasal swab PCR, and of these patients, several had mild disease and one had severe disease. Participants received two doses of either the Pfizer-BioNTech BNT162b2 vaccine (n=8) or the Moderna mRNA-1273 vaccine (n=2). Post-COVID blood samples from convalescent patients were collected a median of 101 days after diagnosis, with a range of 35 to 161 days. Post-vaccine blood samples were obtained a median of about 70 days after the second vaccine dose, with a range of roughly 14 to 241 days. The spike-specific CD4+ TCR repertoire was compared before and after mRNA vaccination in around ten COVID-19 convalescent patients and a handful of infection-naive healthy vaccine recipients. The convalescent cohort comprised six males and four females, including two Hispanic individuals, seven Caucasians, two Asians and one multiracial person. Study-level results and caveats: The median number of SARS-CoV-2-reactive clonotypes rose from 20 to 25 after infection to a few dozen after vaccination, but the change was not significant. Of the vaccine-specific clones found in convalescent patients, nearly all (304 of 307) were mono-reactive for SARS-CoV-2 spike instead of being cross-reactive with common cold coronaviruses. The study included relatively few convalescent patients and did not analyze early timepoints after natural infection. In convalescent patients, a median around 86% of post-vaccine SARS-CoV-2-reactive clones were detected only after vaccination, and vaccine-specific priming was suggested by this finding.

Positive SARS-CoV-2 PCR tests in the convalescent patients dated from March to December 2020, before Alpha, Beta and Delta variants emerged in the United States. Ficoll-Paque Plus gradient centrifugation was used to isolate PBMCs from whole blood, and the isolated PBMCs were then either used fresh or cryopreserved at -140C. Library preparation employed PCR. These reads were obtained on an Illumina iSeq 100. In the original analysis: Non-productive sequences were removed, and CDR3s not starting with C, not ending with F or W, or shorter than 7 amino acids were discarded. Levenshtein distances (stringdist) and unrooted phylogenetic trees (ape) in R version 3.6.1 were used to assess CDR3 homology. TCRdb redid the processing of the public reads, applying fastp at Q25 and MiXCR, and retained in-frame beta chains. CDR3 protein sequences are deduplicated, and each keeps its most common genes and DNA. Here the V and J calls rest on TCRdb's processing, not on the authors' analysis. This sample comprises about 21,000 distinct CDR3 sequences, under 60% of them detected only once. The ten largest make up 0.8% to 1% of the sample.

This clonotype has more than one count but fewer than ten. Its specific antigen is unknown. The record has no base qualities; no much larger clone is one base away. The clonotype comes from a human donor who had recovered from COVID-19. Sequencing used CD4+ T cells from blood, obtained before SARS-CoV-2 vaccination.

The nucleotide sequence is given as TGTGCCAGCAGCACGACAGGGGAAGCTTTCTTT. Its product reads: CASSTTGEAFF. The rearrangement joined TRBV6-1 to TRBJ1-1; 7 central bases correspond to TRBD1. The junction shows trimming of 6 bases on V and 8 bases on J, and the gene matches do not reach 3 bases of it. The germline V gene gives CDR1 as MNHNS and CDR2 as SASEGT. The CDR3 starts with the cysteine, ends with the phenylalanine, and has 11 residues. Just CDR3 DNA is preserved here, 33 bases in frame from base 1.